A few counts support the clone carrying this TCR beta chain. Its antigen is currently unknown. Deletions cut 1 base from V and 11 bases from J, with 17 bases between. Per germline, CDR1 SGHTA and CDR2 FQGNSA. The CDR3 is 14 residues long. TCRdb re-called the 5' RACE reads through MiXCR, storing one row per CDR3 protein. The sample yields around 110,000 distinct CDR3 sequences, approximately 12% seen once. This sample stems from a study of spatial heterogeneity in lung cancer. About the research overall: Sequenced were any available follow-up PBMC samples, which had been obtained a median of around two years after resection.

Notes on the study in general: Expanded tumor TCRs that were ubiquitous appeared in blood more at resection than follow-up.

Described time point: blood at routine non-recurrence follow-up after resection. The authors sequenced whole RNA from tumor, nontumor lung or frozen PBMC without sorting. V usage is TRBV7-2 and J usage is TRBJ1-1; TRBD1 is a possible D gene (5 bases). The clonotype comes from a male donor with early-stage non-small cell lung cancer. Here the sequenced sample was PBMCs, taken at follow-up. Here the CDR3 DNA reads TGTGCCAGCAGCTTAGGTGGGACTTTGGGGCAGGCTTTCTTT. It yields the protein CASSLGGTLGQAFF.